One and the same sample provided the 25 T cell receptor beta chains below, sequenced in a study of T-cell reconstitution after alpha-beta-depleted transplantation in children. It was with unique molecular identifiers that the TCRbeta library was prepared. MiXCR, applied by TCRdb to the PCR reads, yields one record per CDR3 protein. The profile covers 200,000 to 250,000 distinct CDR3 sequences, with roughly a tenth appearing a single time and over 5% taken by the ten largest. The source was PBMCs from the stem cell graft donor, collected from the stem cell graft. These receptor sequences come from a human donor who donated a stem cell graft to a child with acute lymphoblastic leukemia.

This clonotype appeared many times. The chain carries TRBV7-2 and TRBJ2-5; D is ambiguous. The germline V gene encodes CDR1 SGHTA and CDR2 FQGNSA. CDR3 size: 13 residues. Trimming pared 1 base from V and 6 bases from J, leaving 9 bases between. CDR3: CASSLVESQTQYF. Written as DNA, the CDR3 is TGTGCCAGCAGCTTAGTAGAATCCCAGACCCAGTACTTC.

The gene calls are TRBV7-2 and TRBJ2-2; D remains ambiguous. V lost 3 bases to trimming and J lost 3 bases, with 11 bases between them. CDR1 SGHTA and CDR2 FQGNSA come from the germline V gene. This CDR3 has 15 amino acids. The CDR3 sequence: CASSFHGSDTGELFF. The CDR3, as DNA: TGTGCCAGCAGCTTCCACGGAAGTGACACCGGGGAGCTGTTTTTT.

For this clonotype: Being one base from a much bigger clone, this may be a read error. CDR3 in amino acids: CASTIRDADTEAFF. CDR3 nucleotides: TGTGCCAGCACCATCAGGGATGCGGACACTGAAGCTTTCTTT. The chain combines TRBV7-9 with TRBJ1-1; possible D gene TRBD1, 5 bases. Germline V lookup: CDR1 SEHNR, CDR2 FQNEAQ (reference sequence). V was cut by 7 bases and J by 3 bases, with 15 bases left in between. The CDR3 length is 14 residues.

CDR3: CASSLGLGEWNEQFF. In nucleotides, the CDR3 is TGTGCCAGCAGCCTCGGACTAGGGGAGTGGAATGAGCAGTTCTTC. This chain joins TRBV11-3 and TRBJ2-1; 7 positions agree with TRBD2. Germline CDR1 reads SGHNT; CDR2 reads YENEEA. V lost 5 bases to trimming and J lost 7 bases; unmatched junction nucleotides: 11. CDR3 length: 15 amino acids.

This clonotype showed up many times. The CDR3 is CASSTAGENEQFF. The CDR3 DNA reads TGTGCCAGCAGTACGGCAGGGGAAAATGAGCAGTTCTTC. The chain links TRBV6-4 to TRBJ2-1; D might be TRBD1 (6 bases). The CDR3 runs to 13 residues. Germline V gene data show CDR1 as MRHNA and CDR2 as SNTAGT. Trimming stripped 5 bases from V and 7 bases from J, with 12 bases between.

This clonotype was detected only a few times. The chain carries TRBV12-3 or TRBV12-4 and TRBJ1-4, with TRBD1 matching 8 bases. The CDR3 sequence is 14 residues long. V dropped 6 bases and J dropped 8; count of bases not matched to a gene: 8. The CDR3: CASSRGTGGEKLFF. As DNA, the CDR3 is TGTGCCAGCAGCCGAGGGACAGGAGGGGAAAAACTGTTTTTT.

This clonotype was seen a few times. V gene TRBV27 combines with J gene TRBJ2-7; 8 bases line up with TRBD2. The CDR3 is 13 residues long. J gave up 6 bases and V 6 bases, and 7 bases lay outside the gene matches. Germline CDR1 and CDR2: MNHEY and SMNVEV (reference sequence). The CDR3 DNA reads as TGTGCCAGCAGCCGGGGGGGGCCGTCCGAGCAGTACTTC. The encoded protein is CASSRGGPSEQYF.

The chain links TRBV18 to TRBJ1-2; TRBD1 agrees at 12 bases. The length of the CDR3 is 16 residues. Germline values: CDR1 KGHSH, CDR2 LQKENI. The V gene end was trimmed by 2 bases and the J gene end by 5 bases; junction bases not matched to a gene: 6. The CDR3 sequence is CASSPNPGQGAYGYTF. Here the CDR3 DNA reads TGTGCCAGCTCACCAAATCCGGGACAGGGGGCGTATGGCTACACCTTC.

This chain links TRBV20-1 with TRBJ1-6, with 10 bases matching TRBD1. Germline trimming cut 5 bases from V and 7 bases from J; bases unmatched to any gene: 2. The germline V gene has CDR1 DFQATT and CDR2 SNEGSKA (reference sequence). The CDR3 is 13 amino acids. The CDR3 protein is CSAGTGENSPLHF. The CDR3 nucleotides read TGCAGTGCTGGGACAGGGGAGAATTCACCCCTCCACTTT.

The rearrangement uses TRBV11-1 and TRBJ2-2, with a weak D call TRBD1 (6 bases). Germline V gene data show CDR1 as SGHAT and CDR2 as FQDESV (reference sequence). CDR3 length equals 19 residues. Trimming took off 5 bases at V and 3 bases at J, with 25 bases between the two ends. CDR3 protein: CASSPTALWNREDTGELFF. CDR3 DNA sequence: TGTGCCAGCAGCCCCACTGCCCTCTGGAACAGGGAAGACACCGGGGAGCTGTTTTTT.

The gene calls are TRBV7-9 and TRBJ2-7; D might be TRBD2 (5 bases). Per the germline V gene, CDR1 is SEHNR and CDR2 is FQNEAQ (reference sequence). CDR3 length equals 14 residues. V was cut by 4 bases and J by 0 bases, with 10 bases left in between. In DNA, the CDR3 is TGTGCCAGCAGCTCCGGGGTATACTCCTACGAGCAGTACTTC. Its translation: CASSSGVYSYEQYF.

CDR3 DNA: TGTGCCAGCAGCCAAACGGCTAGCGGGGGGAGAGATACGCAGTATTTT. Its translation is CASSQTASGGRDTQYF. The J gene is TRBJ2-3, the V gene TRBV3-1; 11 bases match TRBD2. CDR1 is LGHDT, CDR2 YNNKEL, per germline (reference sequence). Germline trimming cut 2 bases from V and 5 bases from J; bases unmatched to any gene: 6. The CDR3 runs 16 residues.

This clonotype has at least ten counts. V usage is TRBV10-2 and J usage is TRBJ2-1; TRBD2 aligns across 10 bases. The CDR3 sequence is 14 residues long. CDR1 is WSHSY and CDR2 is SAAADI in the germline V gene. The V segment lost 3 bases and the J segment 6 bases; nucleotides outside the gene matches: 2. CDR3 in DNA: TGCGCCAGCAGTGAAGGGACTAGCGCCAATGAGCAGTTCTTC. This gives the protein CASSEGTSANEQFF.

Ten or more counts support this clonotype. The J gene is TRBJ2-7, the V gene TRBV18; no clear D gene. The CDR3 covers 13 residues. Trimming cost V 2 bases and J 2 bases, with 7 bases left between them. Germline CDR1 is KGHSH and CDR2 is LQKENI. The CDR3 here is CASSPGRAYEQYF. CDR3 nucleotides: TGTGCCAGCTCACCAGGAAGGGCCTACGAGCAGTACTTC. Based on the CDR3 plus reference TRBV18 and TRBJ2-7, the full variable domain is NAGVMQNPRHLVRRRGQEARLRCSPMKGHSHVYWYRQLPEEGLKFMVYLQKENIIDESGMPKERFSAEFPKEGPSILRIQQVVRGDSAAYFCASSPGRAYEQYFGPGTRLTVT.

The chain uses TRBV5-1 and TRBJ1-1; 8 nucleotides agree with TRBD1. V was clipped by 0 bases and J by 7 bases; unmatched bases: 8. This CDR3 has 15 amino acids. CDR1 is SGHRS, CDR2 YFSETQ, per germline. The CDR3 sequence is CASSLEAGGAGEAFF. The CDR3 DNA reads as TGCGCCAGCAGCTTGGAAGCAGGGGGCGCAGGTGAAGCTTTCTTT.

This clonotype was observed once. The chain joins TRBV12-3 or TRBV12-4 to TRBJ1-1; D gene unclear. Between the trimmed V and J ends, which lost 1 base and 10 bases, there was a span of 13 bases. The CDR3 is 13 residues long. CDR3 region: CASSLEERTIAFF. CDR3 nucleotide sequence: TGTGCCAGCAGTTTAGAGGAGAGGACGATAGCTTTCTTT.

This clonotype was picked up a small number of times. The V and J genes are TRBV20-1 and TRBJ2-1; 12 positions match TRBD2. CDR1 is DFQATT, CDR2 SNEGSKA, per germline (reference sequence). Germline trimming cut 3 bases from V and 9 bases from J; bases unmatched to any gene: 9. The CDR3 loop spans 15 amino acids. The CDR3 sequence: CSARGPSGGAGEQFF. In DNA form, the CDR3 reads TGCAGTGCTAGGGGTCCTAGCGGGGGGGCCGGTGAGCAGTTCTTC.

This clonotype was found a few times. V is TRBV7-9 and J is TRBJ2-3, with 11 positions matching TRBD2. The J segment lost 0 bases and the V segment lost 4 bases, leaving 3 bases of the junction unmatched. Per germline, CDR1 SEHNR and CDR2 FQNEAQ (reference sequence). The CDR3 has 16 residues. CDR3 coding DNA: TGTGCCAGCAGCTCCGGGACTAGCGGTAGCACAGATACGCAGTATTTT. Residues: CASSSGTSGSTDTQYF.

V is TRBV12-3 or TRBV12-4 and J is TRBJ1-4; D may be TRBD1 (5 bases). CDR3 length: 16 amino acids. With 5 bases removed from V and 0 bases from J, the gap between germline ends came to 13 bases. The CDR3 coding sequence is TGTGCCAGCAGTCGCGCGGGGACTGCAACTAATGAAAAACTGTTTTTT. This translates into CASSRAGTATNEKLFF.

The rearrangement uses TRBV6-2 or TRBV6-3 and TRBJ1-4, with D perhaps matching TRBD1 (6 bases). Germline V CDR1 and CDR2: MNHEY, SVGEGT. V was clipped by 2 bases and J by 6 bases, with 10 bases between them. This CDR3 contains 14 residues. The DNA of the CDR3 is TGTGCCAGCAGTTACCGGGGGGCCGATGAAAAACTGTTTTTT. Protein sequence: CASSYRGADEKLFF.

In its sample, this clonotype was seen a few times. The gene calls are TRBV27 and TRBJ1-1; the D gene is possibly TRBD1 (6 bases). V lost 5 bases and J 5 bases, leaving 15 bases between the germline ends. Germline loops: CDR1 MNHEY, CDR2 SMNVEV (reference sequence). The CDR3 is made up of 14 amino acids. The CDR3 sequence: CASSRGGHRTEAFF. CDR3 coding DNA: TGTGCCAGCAGTCGCGGGGGGCATCGGACTGAAGCTTTCTTT.

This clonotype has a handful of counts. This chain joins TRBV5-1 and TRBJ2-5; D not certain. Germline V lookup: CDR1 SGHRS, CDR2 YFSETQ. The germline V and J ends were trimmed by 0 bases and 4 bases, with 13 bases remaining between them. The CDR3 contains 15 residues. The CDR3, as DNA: TGCGCCAGCAGCTTGGAGTTCGGCGGATTAGAGACCCAGTACTTC. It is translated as CASSLEFGGLETQYF.

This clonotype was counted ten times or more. The CDR3 sequence: CAWAGQENQPQHF. The CDR3 bases are TGTGCCTGGGCGGGACAGGAGAATCAGCCCCAGCATTTT. V and J are TRBV30 and TRBJ1-5; 8 nucleotides agree with TRBD1. The CDR3 is 13 residues long. V lost 5 bases to trimming and J lost 4 bases; unmatched junction nucleotides: 4. Germline V gene data show CDR1 as GTSNPN and CDR2 as SVGIG (reference sequence).

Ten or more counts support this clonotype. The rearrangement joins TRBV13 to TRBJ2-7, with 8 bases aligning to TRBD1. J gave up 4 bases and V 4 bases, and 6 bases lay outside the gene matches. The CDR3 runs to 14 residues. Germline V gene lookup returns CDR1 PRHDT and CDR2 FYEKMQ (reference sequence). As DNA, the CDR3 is TGTGCCAGCAGCTCCCGAGGACAGGGATACGAGCAGTACTTC. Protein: CASSSRGQGYEQYF. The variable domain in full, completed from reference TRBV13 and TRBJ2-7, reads AAGVIQSPRHLIKEKRETATLKCYPIPRHDTVYWYQQGPGQDPQFLISFYEKMQSDKGSIPDRFSAQQFSDYHSELNMSSLELGDSALYFCASSSRGQGYEQYFGPGTRLTVT.

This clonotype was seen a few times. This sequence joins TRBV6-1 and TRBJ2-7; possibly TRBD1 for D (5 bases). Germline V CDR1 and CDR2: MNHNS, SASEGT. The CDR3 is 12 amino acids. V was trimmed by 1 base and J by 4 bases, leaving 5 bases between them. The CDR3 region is CASSEEGYEQYF. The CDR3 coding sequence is TGTGCCAGCAGTGAAGAGGGGTACGAGCAGTACTTC.